The 10 T cell receptor beta chains below all came from one sample that was sequenced in a study of low-dose radiotherapy and immunotherapy resistance in tumors. Primers targeting TRAV and TRBV primed first-strand cDNA, covering alpha and beta chains. Amplification of TCRs used a constant-region primer and V-primer adapter for around 20 PCR cycles. Each CDR3 protein gets one entry after TCRdb re-called the reads with MiXCR. The sample holds some 16,000 distinct CDR3 sequences, approximately 70% seen once. The receptor source for this set is a human donor with advanced metastatic prostate, ovarian, gallbladder or colorectal cancer (not recorded which). This table probably holds off-target reads from a library built for another chain.

This chain uses TRBV20-1 with TRBJ2-3; 13 bases agree with TRBD2. Germline V gives CDR1 DFQATT, CDR2 SNEGSKA (reference sequence). This CDR3 has 17 residues. V was pared by 2 bases and J by 6 bases, with 11 bases of the junction left unmatched. This CDR3 is CSARSRLAGGFPDTQYF. CDR3 DNA: TGCAGTGCTAGAAGCCGACTAGCGGGGGGCTTTCCGGATACGCAGTATTTT.

This clonotype was seen a few times. V usage is TRBV5-4 and J usage is TRBJ2-7, with D tentatively TRBD2 (5 bases). Looked up from germline, CDR1 is SGHNT and CDR2 is YYREEE (reference sequence). The CDR3 is 13 amino acids. Trimming removed 5 bases from V and 5 bases from J, with 14 bases in between. CDR3 in DNA: TGTGCCAGCAGTTACGGGGTTAGCGACGAGCAGTACTTC. This gives the protein CASSYGVSDEQYF.

This clonotype appeared a few times. This chain uses TRBV28 with TRBJ2-7, with D possibly being TRBD2 (6 bases). The germline V gene has CDR1 MDHEN and CDR2 SYDVKM. Between the trimmed V and J ends, which lost 1 base and 4 bases, there was a span of 11 bases. The CDR3 has 14 residues. The CDR3 loop reads CASSLFGSIYEQYF. Here the CDR3 DNA reads TGTGCCAGCAGTTTATTCGGGAGTATTTACGAGCAGTACTTC.

This chain links TRBV11-2 with TRBJ2-7, with D perhaps given as TRBD1 or TRBD2 (5 bases each). The CDR3 spans 14 residues. V was shortened by 4 bases and J by 2 bases, with 12 bases between the two germline ends. Germline CDR1 SGHAT, CDR2 FQNNGV. CDR3 amino acids: CASSSPRGTYEQYF. As DNA, the CDR3 is TGTGCCAGCAGCTCGCCCCGGGGCACCTACGAGCAGTACTTC.

The chain carries TRBV15 and TRBJ1-1, with TRBD1 identical over 8 bases. Germline V gene lookup returns CDR1 LNHNV and CDR2 YYDKDF (reference sequence). The CDR3 consists of 15 residues. V was pared by 6 bases and J by 4 bases, with 10 bases of the junction left unmatched. The CDR3 sequence: CATRRTGSKGTEAFF. CDR3 in DNA: TGTGCCACCAGACGGACAGGGTCCAAGGGCACTGAAGCTTTCTTT.

The chain couples TRBV5-4 to TRBJ2-1; the match to TRBD1 covers 8 bases. There are 14 residues in the CDR3. Germline CDR1 reads SGHNT; CDR2 reads YYREEE (reference sequence). Trimming took 3 bases from V and 6 from J; bases not matched to a gene: 5. CDR3 loop: CASSSGTGVNEQFF. The CDR3 nucleotides are TGTGCCAGCAGCTCCGGGACAGGAGTCAATGAGCAGTTCTTC.

This chain joins TRBV11-2 and TRBJ2-6; possible D gene TRBD1, 5 bases. The CDR3 is 16 amino acids. V dropped 1 base and J dropped 0 bases, with 7 bases sitting between them. Germline CDR1 SGHAT, CDR2 FQNNGV. CDR3 nucleotide sequence: TGTGCCAGCAGCTTAGGTCAGGGCTCTGGGGCCAACGTCCTGACTTTC. Protein sequence: CASSLGQGSGANVLTF.

J is TRBJ2-7 and V is TRBV29-1, with a tentative D call TRBD2 (5 bases). Germline V gene sequence: CDR1 SQVTM, CDR2 ANQGSEA. The CDR3 totals 13 residues. V dropped 6 bases and J dropped 3 bases, with 15 bases sitting between them. For the CDR3, the DNA is TGCAGCGTCAGCGCTGGCCGGGGCTACGAGCAGTACTTC. It translates to CSVSAGRGYEQYF.

The chain combines TRBV7-2 with TRBJ2-7; TRBD2 matches at 8 bases. Trimming cost V 4 bases and J 2 bases; bases outside gene matches: 4. Germline V gene sequence: CDR1 SGHTA, CDR2 FQGNSA. The CDR3 is 14 residues long. DNA of the CDR3: TGTGCCAGCAGCTCGAGCGGGGGCCCCTACGAGCAGTACTTC. This gives the protein CASSSSGGPYEQYF.

This sequence joins TRBV12-3 or TRBV12-4 and TRBJ2-5, with TRBD2 as a possible D gene (6 bases). The CDR3 contains 14 residues. Trimming took 6 bases from V and 5 from J, leaving 16 bases between them. The CDR3 DNA reads as TGTGCCAGCAGCCGTAGCGGTATCCCCGAGACCCAGTACTTC. As protein: CASSRSGIPETQYF.